These T cell receptor beta chains were read from a single sample in a study of molecular identifiers for immune sequencing clone quantification. One entry per CDR3 protein results from TCRdb running MiXCR on the PCR reads. Of about 640,000 distinct CDR3 sequences in the sample, nearly 20% were seen once. Sequenced input: naive CD8+ T cells from blood, with Jurkat cell RNA spiked in. Receptors were obtained from a human donor in good health. Some libraries in this study had Jurkat cell RNA spiked in. The CDR3 runs from the conserved cysteine through the conserved F or W.

cdr3_aa | j_call | v_call | cdr3_length
CASSLFGNTGELFF | TRBJ2-2 | TRBV28 | 14
CSAPASGGARQGDTQYF | TRBJ2-3 | TRBV20-1 | 17
CASSSGTGNTGELFF | TRBJ2-2 | TRBV7-2 | 15
CASSYYRAAQGTQYF | TRBJ2-5 | TRBV11-2 | 15
CATSRDVLRINSPLHF | TRBJ1-6 | TRBV15 | 16
CASSYSKLSTEAFF | TRBJ1-1 | TRBV6-2/TRBV6-3 | 14
CASSLVADEQFF | TRBJ2-1 | TRBV12-3/TRBV12-4 | 12
CANSHGTSAYEQYF | TRBJ2-7 | TRBV4-3 | 14
CAWSPHPGTGTSSTDTQYF | TRBJ2-3 | TRBV30 | 19
CASSQSRTGEGNQPQHF | TRBJ1-5 | TRBV16 | 17
CASSGGTDFYEQYF | TRBJ2-7 | TRBV27 | 14
CASSSPYEQYF | TRBJ2-7 | TRBV28 | 11
CSARRAGGPSDTQYF | TRBJ2-3 | TRBV20-1 | 15
CASSKMGWELFF | TRBJ2-2 | TRBV11-2 | 12
CASSNGQGNTEAFF | TRBJ1-1 | TRBV3-1 | 14
CASSQGLAFGTDTQYF | TRBJ2-3 | TRBV5-8 | 16
CAGSSGRVGRRNTEAFF | TRBJ1-1 | TRBV12-3/TRBV12-4 | 17
CASSLGQGPREQFF | TRBJ2-1 | TRBV13 | 14
CASSLGVSDTQYF | TRBJ2-3 | TRBV27 | 13
CASSQGTAPELTNEKLFF | TRBJ1-4 | TRBV7-9 | 18
CASDPLLAGNQPQHF | TRBJ1-5 | TRBV6-6 | 15
CASSPFGQRDYSNQPQHF | TRBJ1-5 | TRBV4-1 | 18
CSVDLTDPFQETQYF | TRBJ2-5 | TRBV29-1 | 15
CATTPGLAGVNTGELFF | TRBJ2-2 | TRBV7-3 | 17
CASSQSRGLDSYNEQFF | TRBJ2-1 | TRBV23-1 | 17
CASSFLAGIRDTEAFF | TRBJ1-1 | TRBV12-3/TRBV12-4 | 16
CASSYGTSGGTYEQYF | TRBJ2-7 | TRBV6-5 | 16
CASSVGTGRYEQYF | TRBJ2-7 | TRBV9 | 14
CASSLVGQGADTQYF | TRBJ2-3 | TRBV7-9 | 15
CASREGTVYNEQFF | TRBJ2-1 | TRBV19 | 14
CASSLGAGGEETQYF | TRBJ2-5 | TRBV7-7 | 15
CASRYGPADSYNSPLHF | TRBJ1-6 | TRBV6-2/TRBV6-3 | 17
CASSLLRLAYEQYF | TRBJ2-7 | TRBV28 | 14
CATSSVASGTTNEKLFF | TRBJ1-4 | TRBV15 | 17
CASSTPGGATNEKLFF | TRBJ1-4 | TRBV25-1 | 16
CASSSILAGAGNEQFF | TRBJ2-1 | TRBV6-2/TRBV6-3 | 16
CASSQSKWGNTEAFF | TRBJ1-1 | TRBV14 | 15
CASSLTMGGGCEQYF | TRBJ2-7 | TRBV5-3 | 15
CASSIAPWGSYEQYF | TRBJ2-7 | TRBV19 | 15
CASSDSGTGFTGELFF | TRBJ2-2 | TRBV9 | 16
CASSAGTGIFYEQYF | TRBJ2-7 | TRBV6-5 | 15
CASSYELGGDPADTQYF | TRBJ2-3 | TRBV6-2/TRBV6-3 | 17
CASSSSGTRRETQYF | TRBJ2-5 | TRBV9 | 15
CASSFGTANYEQYF | TRBJ2-7 | TRBV13 | 14
CASSLAGLGYGYTF | TRBJ1-2 | TRBV28 | 14
CASSSDHHEQYF | TRBJ2-7 | TRBV5-5 | 12
CASSQGTRAFF | TRBJ1-1 | TRBV27 | 11
CASSLAHRVGETQYF | TRBJ2-5 | TRBV27 | 15
CASSDWAFSFF | TRBJ1-1 | TRBV6-1 | 11
CASSWTGYYEQYF | TRBJ2-7 | TRBV27 | 13
CASSPEANTEAFF | TRBJ1-1 | TRBV5-8 | 13
CASSLGWTPATDTQYF | TRBJ2-3 | TRBV7-2 | 16
CSVEAGAPSSYNEQFF | TRBJ2-1 | TRBV29-1 | 16
CASSLWSGQSSYNEQFF | TRBJ2-1 | TRBV28 | 17
CASSSPGLAGEEEAQYF | TRBJ2-5 | TRBV6-5 | 17
CSARDTGELFF | TRBJ2-2 | TRBV29-1 | 11
CASSLGGVGEYF | TRBJ2-7 | TRBV7-2 | 12
CASSSFDNWYEQYF | TRBJ2-7 | TRBV7-9 | 14
CASSKEGSALFNNQPQHF | TRBJ1-5 | TRBV21-1 | 18
CATAAEGESSYNSPLHF | TRBJ1-6 | TRBV10-3 | 17